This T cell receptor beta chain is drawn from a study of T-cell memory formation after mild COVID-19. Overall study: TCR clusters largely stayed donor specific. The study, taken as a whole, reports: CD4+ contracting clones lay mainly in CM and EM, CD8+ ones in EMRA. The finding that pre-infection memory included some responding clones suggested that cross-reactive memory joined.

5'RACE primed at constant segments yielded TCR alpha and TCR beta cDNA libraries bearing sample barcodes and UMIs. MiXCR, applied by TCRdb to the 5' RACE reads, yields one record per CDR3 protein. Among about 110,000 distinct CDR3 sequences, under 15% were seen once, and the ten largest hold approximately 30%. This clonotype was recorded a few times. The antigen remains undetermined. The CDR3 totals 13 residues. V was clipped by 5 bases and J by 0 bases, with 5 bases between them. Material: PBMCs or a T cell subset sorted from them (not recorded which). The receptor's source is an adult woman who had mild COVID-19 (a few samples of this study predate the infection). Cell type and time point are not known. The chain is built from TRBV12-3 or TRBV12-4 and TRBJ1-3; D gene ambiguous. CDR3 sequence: CASSHNSGNTIYF. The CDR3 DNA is TGTGCCAGCAGTCACAACTCTGGAAACACCATATATTTT.